Only a few counts were recorded for the clone carrying this T cell receptor beta chain. The sample is drawn from a study of T cell responses to AZD1222 COVID-19 vaccine. TCRdb keeps only in-frame clones here, not all; method: immunoSEQ multiplex PCR. The table includes roughly 140,000 clones, 88% detected once. Sequences were derived from peripheral blood, sampled on day 0 of AZD1222 vaccination. The TCR comes from an adult in good health.

CDR3 coding DNA: TGTGCCAGCAGTTACTCGATCGTGGGACAGGCTTATGGCTACACCTTC. It is translated as CASSYSIVGQAYGYTF. V and J are TRBV6-5 and TRBJ1-2, with TRBD1 identical over 8 bases. The V gene end was trimmed by 0 bases and the J gene end by 5 bases; junction bases not matched to a gene: 8. The CDR3 contains 16 residues. CDR1 and CDR2 from the germline V gene are MNHEY and SVGAGI.